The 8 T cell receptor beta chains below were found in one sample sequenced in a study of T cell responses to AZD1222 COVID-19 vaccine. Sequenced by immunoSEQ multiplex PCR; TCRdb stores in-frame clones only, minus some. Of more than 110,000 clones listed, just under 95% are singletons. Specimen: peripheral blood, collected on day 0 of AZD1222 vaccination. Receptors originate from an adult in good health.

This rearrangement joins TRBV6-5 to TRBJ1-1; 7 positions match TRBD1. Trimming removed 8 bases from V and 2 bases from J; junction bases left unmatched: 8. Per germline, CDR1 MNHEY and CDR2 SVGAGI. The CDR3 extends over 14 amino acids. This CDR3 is CASGRQGFNTEAFF. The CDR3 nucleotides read TGTGCCAGCGGCAGACAGGGATTTAACACTGAAGCTTTCTTT.

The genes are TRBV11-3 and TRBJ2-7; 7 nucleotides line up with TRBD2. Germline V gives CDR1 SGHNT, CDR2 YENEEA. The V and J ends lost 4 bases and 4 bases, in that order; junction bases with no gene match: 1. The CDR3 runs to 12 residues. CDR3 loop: CASSSSGYEQYF. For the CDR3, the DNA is TGTGCCAGCAGCTCTAGCGGTTACGAGCAGTACTTC. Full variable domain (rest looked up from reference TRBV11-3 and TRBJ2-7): EAGVVQSPRYKIIEKKQPVAFWCNPISGHNTLYWYLQNLGQGPELLIRYENEEAVDDSQLPKDRFSAERLKGVDSTLKIQPAELGDSAVYLCASSSSGYEQYFGPGTRLTVT.

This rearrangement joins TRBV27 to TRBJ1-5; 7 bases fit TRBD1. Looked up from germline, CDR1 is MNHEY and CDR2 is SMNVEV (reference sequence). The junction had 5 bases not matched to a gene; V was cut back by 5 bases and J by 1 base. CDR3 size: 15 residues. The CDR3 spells CASSRQGLSNQPQHF. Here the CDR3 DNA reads TGTGCCAGCAGTCGACAGGGCCTAAGCAATCAGCCCCAGCATTTT.

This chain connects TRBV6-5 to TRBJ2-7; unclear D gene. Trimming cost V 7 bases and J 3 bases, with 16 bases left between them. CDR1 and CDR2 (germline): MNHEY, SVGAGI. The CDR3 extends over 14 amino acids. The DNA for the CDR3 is TGTGCCAGCAATTCGGGTCCAGTAATCTACGAGCAGTACTTC. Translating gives CASNSGPVIYEQYF.

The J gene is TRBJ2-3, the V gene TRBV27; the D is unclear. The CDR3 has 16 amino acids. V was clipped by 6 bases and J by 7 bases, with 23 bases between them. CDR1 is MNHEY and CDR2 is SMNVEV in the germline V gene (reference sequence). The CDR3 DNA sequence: TGTGCCAGCAGCTCCCTGGCGGAGTTGGCGACGAATACGCAGTATTTT. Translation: CASSSLAELATNTQYF.

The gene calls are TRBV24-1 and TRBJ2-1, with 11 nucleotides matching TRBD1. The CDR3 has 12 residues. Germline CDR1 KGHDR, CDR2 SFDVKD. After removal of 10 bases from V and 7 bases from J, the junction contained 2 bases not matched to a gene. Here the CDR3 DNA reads TGTGCCACTGGGACAGGGGGTAATGAGCAGTTCTTC. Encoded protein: CATGTGGNEQFF.

The CDR3 DNA is TGTGCCAGCAGCCCGACAGGGGATGACTATGGCTACACCTTC. Its protein product is CASSPTGDDYGYTF. The V and J genes are TRBV2 and TRBJ1-2, with TRBD1 matching 8 bases. V shed 6 bases and J 3 bases; nucleotides not matched to a gene: 6. The CDR3 contains 14 residues. The germline V gene encodes CDR1 SNHLY and CDR2 FYNNEI.

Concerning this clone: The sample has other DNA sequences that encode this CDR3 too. The CDR3 here is CASSLVGGLSTDTQYF. CDR3 nucleotide sequence: TGTGCCAGCAGCTTAGTGGGGGGACTGAGCACAGATACGCAGTATTTT. This chain joins TRBV7-2 and TRBJ2-3; a possible D gene is TRBD2 (6 bases). Germline CDR1 and CDR2: SGHTA and FQGNSA. This CDR3 region has 16 residues. V lost 1 base, J lost 0 bases, and 11 bases lay in between.